Listed below are T cell receptor beta chains from one sample, sequenced in a study of blood T cell repertoires in COVID-19. The repertoire was sequenced with immunoSEQ multiplex PCR; TCRdb's copy has only in-frame clones and lacks some. Of about 210,000 clones listed, about 85% are singletons. The specimen was PBMCs or T cells enriched from blood (not recorded which). The receptors shown here come from a man aged 40-55 years who had recovered from COVID-19. CDR3s include the opening cysteine and the closing phenylalanine or tryptophan. D genes are given only for firm matches.

cdr3_nt cdr3_aa d_call j_call v_call
TGTGCCAGCTCGGGGGGGGGCCCCGCCCTTGGCTACACCTTC CASSGGGPALGYTF NA TRBJ1-2 TRBV18
TGCGCCAGCAGCACCGGACAGGGGGCGCGAGAGACCCAGTACTTC CASSTGQGARETQYF TRBD1 TRBJ2-5 TRBV5-1
TGTACCAGCAGCTCGCCCTGGACTAGCGGGTATCCTAGGGAGACCCAGTACTTC CTSSSPWTSGYPRETQYF TRBD2 TRBJ2-5 TRBV13
TGTGCCAGCAGCTTAGCACTAGCGCTGAGCACAGATACGCAGTATTTT CASSLALALSTDTQYF TRBD2 TRBJ2-3 TRBV7-9
TGTGCCAGCGCTGGGGGCAGGCCCTACTCTGGAAACACCATATATTTT CASAGGRPYSGNTIYF NA TRBJ1-3 TRBV7-2
TGTGCCACCAGTGATCCGGGACAGGGGGGCACCGGGGAGCTGTTTTTT CATSDPGQGGTGELFF TRBD1 TRBJ2-2 TRBV24-1
TGTGCCAGCAGCTCGACCTCCGGGACTGGGGGCTACACCTTC CASSSTSGTGGYTF NA TRBJ1-2 TRBV7-2
TGTGCCAGCAGTCCCAACTACGAGCAGTACTTC CASSPNYEQYF NA TRBJ2-7 TRBV12-3/TRBV12-4
TGTGCCAGCAGCCCGCGGCCCCTAGGCAGCACAGATACGCAGTATTTT CASSPRPLGSTDTQYF NA TRBJ2-3 TRBV7-2
TGTGCCAGCAGGGACAGAGGGCGTGGGTACTTC CASRDRGRGYF NA TRBJ2-7 TRBV5-5